The T cell receptor (beta chain) under discussion was sequenced for a study of blood T cell repertoires in COVID-19. Study information: The United States, Italy and Spain supplied acute and convalescent COVID-19 samples. Sources were T cells, B-cell-depleted T cells, or PBMCs; the material itself was cDNA or gDNA.

In the authors' methods: Estimates of nucleated cell counts were drawn from the amplification of reference gene primers. Libraries were prepared by immunoSEQ multiplex PCR; TCRdb keeps only in-frame clonotypes and omits some of them. V and J calls and clone size are as listed in that table; D and trimming were resolved from the DNA. The sample includes tens of thousands of clones, 88% of them seen just once. This CDR3 is built from 14 residues. V shed 3 bases and J shed 0 bases, with 8 bases lying between them. Germline V gives CDR1 LNHDA, CDR2 SQIVND (reference sequence). The TCR was taken from a woman between 40 and 50 years old with acute or convalescent COVID-19. Sequences were obtained from peripheral blood. The V gene is TRBV19, the J gene TRBJ2-5; no clear D. The CDR3 protein is CASSITGYQETQYF. CDR3 sequence (DNA): TGTGCCAGTAGTATCACCGGGTACCAAGAGACCCAGTACTTC.